This T cell receptor (beta chain) was sequenced for a study of blood T cell repertoires in COVID-19. The CDR3 loop spans 17 amino acids. Trimming removed 0 bases from V and 5 bases from J; junction bases left unmatched: 8. Germline lookup yields CDR1 SNHLY and CDR2 FYNNEI. This clone was counted a few times. TCRdb keeps only in-frame clones here, not all; method: immunoSEQ multiplex PCR. The table has 170,000 or so clones, around 83% seen once; the top ten hold more than 5%. The receptor comes from a man in his forties or fifties who had recovered from COVID-19. The chain combines TRBV2 with TRBJ1-5; TRBD1 aligns across 9 bases. The specimen sequenced was PBMCs or T cells enriched from blood (not recorded which). The CDR3 here is CASSEALWDRAYQPQHF. Here the CDR3 DNA reads TGTGCCAGCAGTGAAGCGCTTTGGGACAGGGCTTATCAGCCCCAGCATTTT.